These T cell receptor beta chains were read from a single sample in a study of cytomegalovirus exposure and HLA in healthy donors. This table comes from immunoSEQ multiplex PCR, and its TCRdb copy is limited to in-frame clones, with some not included. This table holds around 57,000 clones, about 90% found once. Sequencing used PBMCs. The receptors here all came from a young man in good health and CMV-seropositive. Both conserved end residues are part of each CDR3. The order of the fields is clone size, D gene, V gene, J gene, CDR3 protein, CDR3 DNA. D genes are given only for firm matches. Clone size is stated in some rows and not others, as once, few, many or a class when expanded.

size: .; D: TRBD2; V: TRBV5-1; J: TRBJ2-2; CDR3: CASSLDGTSGTGELFF; DNA: TGCGCCAGCAGCTTGGACGGGACTAGCGGGACCGGGGAGCTGTTTTTT
size: .; D: .; V: TRBV9; J: TRBJ1-2; CDR3: CASSVSGWNYGYTF; DNA: TGTGCCAGCAGCGTATCAGGGTGGAACTATGGCTACACCTTC
size: .; D: TRBD1; V: TRBV30; J: TRBJ2-7; CDR3: CAWSVVTGDYEQYF; DNA: TGTGCCTGGAGTGTAGTGACAGGGGACTACGAGCAGTACTTC
size: .; D: TRBD1; V: TRBV6-1; J: TRBJ2-7; CDR3: CASSADRGAYEQYF; DNA: TGTGCCAGCAGTGCGGACAGGGGAGCCTACGAGCAGTACTTC
size: .; D: .; V: TRBV29-1; J: TRBJ2-1; CDR3: CSIASWGRNNEQFF; DNA: TGCAGCATAGCCTCTTGGGGGAGGAACAATGAGCAGTTCTTC
size: .; D: .; V: TRBV19; J: TRBJ2-3; CDR3: CASSITVASTDTQYF; DNA: TGTGCCAGTAGTATAACGGTGGCTAGTACAGATACGCAGTATTTT
size: .; D: TRBD1; V: TRBV14; J: TRBJ2-7; CDR3: CASSRGKTGTGGGSSYEQYF; DNA: TGTGCCAGCAGCCGGGGGAAAACCGGGACAGGGGGTGGAAGCTCCTACGAGCAGTACTTC
size: .; D: .; V: TRBV28; J: TRBJ2-7; CDR3: CAGSGGRRAGEQYF; DNA: TGTGCCGGCAGTGGGGGACGGAGGGCGGGGGAGCAGTACTTC
size: .; D: TRBD1; V: TRBV11-3; J: TRBJ2-1; CDR3: CASSGRTGKQTNEQFF; DNA: TGTGCCAGCAGCGGCCGGACAGGGAAGCAAACTAATGAGCAGTTCTTC
size: .; D: .; V: TRBV13; J: TRBJ2-7; CDR3: CASSLLAARPYEQYF; DNA: TGTGCCAGCAGCTTATTGGCGGCTAGACCCTACGAGCAGTACTTC
size: .; D: TRBD1; V: TRBV11-2; J: TRBJ1-2; CDR3: CASSPRQGANYGYTF; DNA: TGTGCCAGCAGCCCTCGACAGGGGGCTAACTATGGCTACACCTTC
size: .; D: TRBD1; V: TRBV28; J: TRBJ1-3; CDR3: CASSLTGAGNTIYF; DNA: TGTGCCAGCAGTTTGACAGGGGCTGGAAACACCATATATTTT
size: .; D: TRBD1; V: TRBV7-2; J: TRBJ2-7; CDR3: CASSPPGTGSYEQYF; DNA: TGTGCCAGCAGCCCGCCCGGGACAGGATCCTACGAGCAGTACTTC
size: once; D: .; V: TRBV19; J: TRBJ1-5; CDR3: CASSIVSYSNQPQHF; DNA: TGTGCCAGTAGTATAGTCTCGTATAGCAATCAGCCCCAGCATTTT
size: .; D: .; V: TRBV10-3; J: TRBJ1-2; CDR3: CAISASGTNYGYTF; DNA: TGTGCCATCAGCGCGAGCGGGACTAACTATGGCTACACCTTC
size: .; D: .; V: TRBV5-1; J: TRBJ1-3; CDR3: CASSLAGYGNTIYF; DNA: TGCGCCAGCAGCTTGGCAGGGTATGGAAACACCATATATTTT
size: .; D: TRBD1; V: TRBV18; J: TRBJ2-5; CDR3: CASSPNWDSKETQYF; DNA: TGTGCCAGCTCACCAAACTGGGACAGTAAAGAGACCCAGTACTTC
size: .; D: TRBD1; V: TRBV11-1; J: TRBJ2-7; CDR3: CASSSTLGTGNSYEQYF; DNA: TGTGCCAGCAGCTCGACGCTTGGGACAGGCAACTCCTACGAGCAGTACTTC
size: .; D: TRBD2; V: TRBV5-1; J: TRBJ2-1; CDR3: CASSEGIGLAGAGEQFF; DNA: TGCGCCAGCAGTGAGGGAATAGGGCTAGCGGGAGCAGGAGAGCAGTTCTTC
size: .; D: TRBD2; V: TRBV5-1; J: TRBJ2-5; CDR3: CASSIAGGQETQYF; DNA: TGCGCCAGCAGCATTGCGGGAGGGCAAGAGACCCAGTACTTC
size: .; D: .; V: TRBV6-1; J: TRBJ2-2; CDR3: CASRGLNTGELFF; DNA: TGTGCCAGCAGGGGACTGAACACCGGGGAGCTGTTTTTT
size: .; D: .; V: TRBV11-2; J: TRBJ2-2; CDR3: CASSLGGVDGELFF; DNA: TGTGCCAGCAGCTTGGGGGGAGTGGACGGGGAGCTGTTTTTT
size: .; D: .; V: TRBV28; J: TRBJ1-4; CDR3: CASSLPEVNEKLFF; DNA: TGTGCCAGCAGTTTACCGGAGGTTAATGAAAAACTGTTTTTT
size: .; D: TRBD1; V: TRBV10-3; J: TRBJ2-1; CDR3: CAISVLGQGGNEQFF; DNA: TGTGCCATCAGTGTACTGGGACAGGGGGGCAATGAGCAGTTCTTC
size: .; D: TRBD2; V: TRBV29-1; J: TRBJ2-7; CDR3: CSVESTSGFNYEQYF; DNA: TGCAGCGTTGAGTCGACTAGCGGGTTTAATTACGAGCAGTACTTC
size: few; D: TRBD1; V: TRBV5-1; J: TRBJ2-7; CDR3: CASRWNLGQGTSYEQYF; DNA: TGCGCCAGCAGATGGAACCTGGGACAGGGGACCTCCTACGAGCAGTACTTC
size: .; D: .; V: TRBV10-3; J: TRBJ2-1; CDR3: CAISESWSSYNEQFF; DNA: TGTGCCATCAGTGAGTCGTGGAGCTCCTACAATGAGCAGTTCTTC
size: .; D: TRBD1; V: TRBV27; J: TRBJ1-1; CDR3: CASSLWTGGTEAFF; DNA: TGTGCCAGCAGTTTGTGGACAGGGGGCACTGAAGCTTTCTTT